This entry lists 5 T cell receptor beta chains sequenced from one sample in a study of early T cells in non-severe SARS-CoV-2 infection. MiXCR was run by TCRdb on the 5' RACE reads, yielding one entry per CDR3 protein. The sample shows approximately 70,000 distinct CDR3 sequences, over 4% of them seen only once. Material: whole blood, obtained at baseline. These receptors were collected from an adult who was a healthcare worker with PCR-confirmed SARS-CoV-2 infection or an uninfected control (not recorded which).

This clonotype was seen repeatedly, ten times or more. The chain is built from TRBV7-9 and TRBJ2-1; perhaps D is TRBD1 or TRBD2 (5 bases each). The CDR3 runs to 14 residues. Germline values: CDR1 SEHNR, CDR2 FQNEAQ (reference sequence). Trimming pared 2 bases from V and 6 bases from J, leaving 11 bases between. The CDR3 region has the DNA TGTGCCAGCAGCTTATTGGGGACGCCCAATGAGCAGTTCTTC. It is translated as CASSLLGTPNEQFF.

This clonotype has more than one count but fewer than ten. V gene TRBV5-1 combines with J gene TRBJ2-1, with 10 nucleotides matching TRBD2. Trimming took 4 bases from V and 1 from J; bases not matched to a gene: 8. The CDR3 consists of 17 residues. Germline CDR1 SGHRS, CDR2 YFSETQ. The DNA of the CDR3 is TGCGCCAGCAGCCCAGGTTCTAGCGGGGGTTCCTACAATGAGCAGTTCTTC. Protein: CASSPGSSGGSYNEQFF.

This clonotype was picked up many times. As DNA, the CDR3 is TGTGCCAGCAGGGAGGGACAGAACTATGGCTACACCTTC. It encodes CASREGQNYGYTF. This chain links TRBV12-3 or TRBV12-4 with TRBJ1-2, with TRBD1 matching 7 bases. The junction had 3 bases not matched to a gene; V was cut back by 6 bases and J by 2 bases. The CDR3 is 13 residues long.

This clonotype was found many times. This rearrangement joins TRBV6-1 to TRBJ1-6; D unclear. CDR3 length: 15 residues. V lost 2 bases, J lost 7 bases, and 12 bases lay in between. Germline CDR1 reads MNHNS; CDR2 reads SASEGT. For the CDR3, the DNA is TGTGCCAGCAGTGAATCCGGGATCCCCAATTCACCCCTCCACTTT. The encoded protein is CASSESGIPNSPLHF.

This clonotype was counted many times. This chain links TRBV19 with TRBJ2-7, with 8 bases matching TRBD2. The CDR3 contains 14 residues. J lost 6 bases, V lost 3 bases, and 7 bases had no gene match. Germline CDR1 LNHDA, CDR2 SQIVND (reference sequence). The chain's CDR3 is CASSIAAGAVEQYF. The CDR3 nucleotides read TGTGCCAGTAGTATCGCAGCGGGAGCGGTCGAGCAGTACTTC. Full variable domain (outside the CDR3, taken from reference TRBV19 and TRBJ2-7): DGGITQSPKYLFRKEGQNVTLSCEQNLNHDAMYWYRQDPGQGLRLIYYSQIVNDFQKGDIAEGYSVSREKKESFPLTVTSAQKNPTAFYLCASSIAAGAVEQYFGPGTRLTVT.